This TCR beta chain was recorded in a study of T cells after yellow fever vaccination. The study, taken as a whole, reports: In post-booster samples, most primary-vaccination clones reappeared (just under 98% CD4, 88% CD8). Researchers report a weaker secondary response that nonetheless peaked faster, day 5 versus 15.

It was through 5'RACE template switching that TCR cDNA was made, with a universal primer site and UMIs added. MiXCR, applied by TCRdb to the 5' RACE reads, yields one record per CDR3 protein. Found here are a few hundred thousand distinct CDR3 sequences, approximately 4% of them singletons; the top ten hold 20% to 25%. A remark on this clonotype: The antigen remains unidentified.

V lost 4 bases, J lost 6 bases, and 13 bases lay in between. Germline V gene data show CDR1 as SEHNR and CDR2 as FQNEAQ (reference sequence). The CDR3 consists of 14 residues. This chain uses TRBV7-9 with TRBJ2-1, with D perhaps TRBD1 or TRBD2 (5 bases each). The sample was PBMCs, taken 5 days after the yellow fever booster vaccination. The receptor was derived from a man aged 18-30 years who received the YFV17D yellow fever vaccine. The CDR3 DNA sequence: TGTGCCAGCAGCTACAGGAATGAGGGCAATGAGCAGTTCTTC. It encodes CASSYRNEGNEQFF.